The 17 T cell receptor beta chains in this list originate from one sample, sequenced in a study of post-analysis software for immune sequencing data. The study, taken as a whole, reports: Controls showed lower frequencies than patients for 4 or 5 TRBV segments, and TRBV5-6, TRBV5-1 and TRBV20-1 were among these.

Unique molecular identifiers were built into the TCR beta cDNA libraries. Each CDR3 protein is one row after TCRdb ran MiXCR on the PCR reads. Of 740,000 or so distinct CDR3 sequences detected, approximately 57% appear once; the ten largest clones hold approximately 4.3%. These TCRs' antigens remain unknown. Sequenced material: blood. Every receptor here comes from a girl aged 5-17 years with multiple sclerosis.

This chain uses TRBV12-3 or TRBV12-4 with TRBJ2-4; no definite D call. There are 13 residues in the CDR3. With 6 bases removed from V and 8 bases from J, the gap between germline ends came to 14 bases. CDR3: CASRTGPIHIQYF. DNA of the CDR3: TGTGCCAGCAGGACCGGGCCTATTCACATTCAGTACTTC.

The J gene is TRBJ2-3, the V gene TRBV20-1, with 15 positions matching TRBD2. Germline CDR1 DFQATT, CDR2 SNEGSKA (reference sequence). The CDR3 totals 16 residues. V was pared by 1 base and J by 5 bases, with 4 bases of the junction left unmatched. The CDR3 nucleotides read TGCAGTGCTAGAGGGACTAGCGGGAGGGCCATAGATACGCAGTATTTT. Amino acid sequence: CSARGTSGRAIDTQYF.

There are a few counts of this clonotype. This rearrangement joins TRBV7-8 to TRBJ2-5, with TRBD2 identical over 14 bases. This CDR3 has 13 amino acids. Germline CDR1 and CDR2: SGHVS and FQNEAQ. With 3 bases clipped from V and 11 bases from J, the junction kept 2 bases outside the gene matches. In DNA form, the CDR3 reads TGTGCCAGCAGCTTTGGACTAGCGGGAGGACAGTACTTC. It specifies CASSFGLAGGQYF. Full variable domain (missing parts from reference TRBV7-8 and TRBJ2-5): GAGVSQSPRYKVAKRGQDVALRCDPISGHVSLFWYQQALGQGPEFLTYFQNEAQLDKSGLPSDRFFAERPEGSVSTLKIQRTQQEDSAVYLCASSFGLAGGQYFGPGTRLLVL.

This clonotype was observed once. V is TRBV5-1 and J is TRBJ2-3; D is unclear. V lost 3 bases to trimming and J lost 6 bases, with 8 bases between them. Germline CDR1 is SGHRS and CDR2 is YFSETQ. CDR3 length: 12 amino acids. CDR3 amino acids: CASSSVMDTQYF. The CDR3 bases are TGCGCCAGCAGCTCCGTTATGGATACGCAGTATTTT.

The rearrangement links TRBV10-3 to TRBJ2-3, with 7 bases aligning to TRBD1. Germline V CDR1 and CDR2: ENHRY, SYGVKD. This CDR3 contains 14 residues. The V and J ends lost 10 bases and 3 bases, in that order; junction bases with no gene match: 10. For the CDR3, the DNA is TGTGCCACATCACCGGGACAGACGACAGATACGCAGTATTTT. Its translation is CATSPGQTTDTQYF.

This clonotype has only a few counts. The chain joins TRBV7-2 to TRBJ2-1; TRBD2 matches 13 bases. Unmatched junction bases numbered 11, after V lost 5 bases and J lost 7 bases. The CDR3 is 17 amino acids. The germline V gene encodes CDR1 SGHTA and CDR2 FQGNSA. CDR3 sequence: CASSPNRLAGGDNEQFF. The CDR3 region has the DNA TGTGCCAGCAGCCCGAACCGACTAGCGGGAGGCGATAATGAGCAGTTCTTC. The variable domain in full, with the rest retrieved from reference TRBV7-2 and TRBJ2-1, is GAGVSQSPSNKVTEKGKDVELRCDPISGHTALYWYRQSLGQGLEFLIYFQGNSAPDKSGLPSDRFSAERTGGSVSTLTIQRTQQEDSAVYLCASSPNRLAGGDNEQFFGPGTRLTVL.

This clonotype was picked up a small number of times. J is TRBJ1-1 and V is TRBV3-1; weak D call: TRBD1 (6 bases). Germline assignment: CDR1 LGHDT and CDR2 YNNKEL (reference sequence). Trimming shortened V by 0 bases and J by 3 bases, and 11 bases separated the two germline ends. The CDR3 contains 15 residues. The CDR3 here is CASSQEPGAYTEAFF. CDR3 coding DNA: TGTGCCAGCAGCCAAGAACCAGGGGCGTACACTGAAGCTTTCTTT. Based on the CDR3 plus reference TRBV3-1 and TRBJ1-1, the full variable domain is DTAVSQTPKYLVTQMGNDKSIKCEQNLGHDTMYWYKQDSKKFLKIMFSYNNKELIINETVPNRFSPKSPDKAHLNLHINSLELGDSAVYFCASSQEPGAYTEAFFGQGTRLTVV.

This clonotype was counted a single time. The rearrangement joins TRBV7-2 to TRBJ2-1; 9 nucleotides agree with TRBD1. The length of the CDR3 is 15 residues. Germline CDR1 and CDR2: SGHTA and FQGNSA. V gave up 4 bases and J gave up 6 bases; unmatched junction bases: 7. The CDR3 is CASSYLGQGRNEQFF. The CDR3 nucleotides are TGTGCCAGCAGCTATTTGGGACAGGGTCGCAATGAGCAGTTCTTC.

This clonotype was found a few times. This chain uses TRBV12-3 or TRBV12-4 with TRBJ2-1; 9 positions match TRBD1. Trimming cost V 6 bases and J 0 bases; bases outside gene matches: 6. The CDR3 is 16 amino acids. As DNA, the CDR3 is TGTGCCAGCAGACCCGGGACAGGGAGCTCCTACAATGAGCAGTTCTTC. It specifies CASRPGTGSSYNEQFF.

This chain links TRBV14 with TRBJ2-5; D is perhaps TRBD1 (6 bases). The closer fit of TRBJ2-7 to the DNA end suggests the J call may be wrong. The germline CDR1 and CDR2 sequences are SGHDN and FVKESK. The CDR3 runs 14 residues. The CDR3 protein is CASSPLGQGREQYF. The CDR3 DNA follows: TGTGCCAGCAGCCCATTGGGGCAGGGGCGCGAGCAGTACTTC.

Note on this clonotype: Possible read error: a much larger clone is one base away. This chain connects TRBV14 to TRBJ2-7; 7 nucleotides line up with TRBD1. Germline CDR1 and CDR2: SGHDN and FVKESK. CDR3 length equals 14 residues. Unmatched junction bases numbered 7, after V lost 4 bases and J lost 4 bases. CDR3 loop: CASSPWTGGYEQYF. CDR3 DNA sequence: TGTGCCAGCAGCCCCTGGACAGGAGGATACGAGCAGTACTTC.

DNA for the CDR3: TGTGCCAGCAGCCGAGGGACAGGCCCTAGGAATGAGCAGTTCTTC. Translation: CASSRGTGPRNEQFF. V gene TRBV11-2 combines with J gene TRBJ2-1; 8 nucleotides match TRBD1. The ends lost 5 bases at V and 7 bases at J; junction bases unmatched: 10. The CDR3 runs to 15 residues. The germline V gene encodes CDR1 SGHAT and CDR2 FQNNGV.

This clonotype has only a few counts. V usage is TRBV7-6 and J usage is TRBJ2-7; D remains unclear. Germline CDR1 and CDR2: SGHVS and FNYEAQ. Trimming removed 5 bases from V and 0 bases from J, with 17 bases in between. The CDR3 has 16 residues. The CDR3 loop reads CASSPAGPVSSYEQYF. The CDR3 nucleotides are TGTGCCAGCAGCCCTGCCGGGCCAGTAAGCTCCTACGAGCAGTACTTC.

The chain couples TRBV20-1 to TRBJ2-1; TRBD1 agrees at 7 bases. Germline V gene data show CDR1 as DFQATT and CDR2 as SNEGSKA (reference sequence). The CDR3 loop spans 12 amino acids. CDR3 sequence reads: CRISGGYNEQFF. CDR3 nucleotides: TGCAGAATTTCAGGGGGCTACAATGAGCAGTTCTTC.

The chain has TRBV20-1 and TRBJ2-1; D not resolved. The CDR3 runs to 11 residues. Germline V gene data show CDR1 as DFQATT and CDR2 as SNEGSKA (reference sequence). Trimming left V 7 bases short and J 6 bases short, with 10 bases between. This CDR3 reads CSVGKGNEQFF. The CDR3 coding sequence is TGCAGTGTGGGGAAAGGCAATGAGCAGTTCTTC.

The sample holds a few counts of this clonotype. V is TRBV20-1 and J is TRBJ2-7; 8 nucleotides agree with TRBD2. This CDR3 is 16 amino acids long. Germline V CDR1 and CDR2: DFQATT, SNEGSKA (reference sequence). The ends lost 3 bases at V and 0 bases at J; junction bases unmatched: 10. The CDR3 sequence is CSASPLAGANSYEQYF. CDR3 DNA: TGCAGTGCTAGCCCCCTAGCGGGCGCTAACTCCTACGAGCAGTACTTC.

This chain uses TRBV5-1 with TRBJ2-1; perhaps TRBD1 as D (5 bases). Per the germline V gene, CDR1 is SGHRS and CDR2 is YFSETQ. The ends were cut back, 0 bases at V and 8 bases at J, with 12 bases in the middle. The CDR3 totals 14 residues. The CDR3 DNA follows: TGCGCCAGCAGCTTGGCCCAATTGGGGCATGAGCAGTTCTTC. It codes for CASSLAQLGHEQFF. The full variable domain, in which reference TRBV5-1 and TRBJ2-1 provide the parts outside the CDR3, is KAGVTQTPRYLIKTRGQQVTLSCSPISGHRSVSWYQQTPGQGLQFLFEYFSETQRNKGNFPGRFSGRQFSNSRSEMNVSTLELGDSALYLCASSLAQLGHEQFFGPGTRLTVL.